The sequence of this T cell receptor beta chain was determined in a study of CD8+ T cells in alopecia areata. Across the whole study: The percentage of affected scalp area served as the score of severity for treated patients. The study's findings and limits: With one nonresponder, baseline CD8+ expansion's link to response remains uncertain. Scalp clonality and expanded CD8+ clones among the top 100 fell significantly with tofacitinib.

This clone was seen just once. Its antigen remains unknown. Extracted RNA was reverse transcribed into cDNA, the sequencing template. Using immunoSEQ multiplex PCR, the repertoire was profiled, and TCRdb retains in-frame clones only, with some absent. The table records 90,000 to 100,000 clones, about 58% of them present only once. The V gene lost 3 bases and the J gene lost 4 bases, with 9 bases spanning the gap. Per germline, CDR1 SGHTA and CDR2 FQGNSA. This CDR3 has 14 residues. Treatment in this sample: oral pan-JAK inhibitor, 5-10 mg twice daily. Sequences were derived from CD8+ T cells sorted from blood, sampled at week 4, from a patient treated with tofacitinib. This TCR came from a human donor with alopecia areata. This chain links TRBV7-2 with TRBJ2-2; D is undetermined. The CDR3 here is CASSFGVATGELFF. The CDR3 DNA reads as TGTGCCAGCAGCTTCGGCGTCGCCACCGGGGAGCTGTTTTTT.